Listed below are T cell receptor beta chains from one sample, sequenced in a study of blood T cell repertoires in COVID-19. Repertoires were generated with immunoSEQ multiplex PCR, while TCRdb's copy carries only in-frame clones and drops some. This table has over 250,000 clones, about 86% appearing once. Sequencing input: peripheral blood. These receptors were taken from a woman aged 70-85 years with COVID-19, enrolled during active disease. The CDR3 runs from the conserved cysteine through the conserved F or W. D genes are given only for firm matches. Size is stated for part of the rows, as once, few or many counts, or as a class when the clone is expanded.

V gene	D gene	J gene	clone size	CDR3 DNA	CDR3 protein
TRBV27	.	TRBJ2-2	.	TGTGCCAGCAGTTTTCGCGGGGTGAACACCGGGGAGCTGTTTTTT	CASSFRGVNTGELFF
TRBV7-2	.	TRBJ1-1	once	TGTGCCAGCAGCTTCACAGGGCTAGCTTTCTTT	CASSFTGLAFF
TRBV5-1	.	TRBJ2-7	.	TGCGCCAGCAGCTTTGGGGCAGGGGAAGGCTACGAGCAGTACTTC	CASSFGAGEGYEQYF
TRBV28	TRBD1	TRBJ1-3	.	TGTGCCAGCAGTTTAGCGGACAGGACAGAAGGAAACACCATATATTTT	CASSLADRTEGNTIYF
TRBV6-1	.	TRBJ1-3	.	TGTGCCAGCAGTGACAGCTCTGGAAACACCATATATTTT	CASSDSSGNTIYF
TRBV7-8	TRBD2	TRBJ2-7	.	TGTGCCAGCAGCCCCGGGGGGGGGCCCTTCTCCTACGAGCAGTACTTC	CASSPGGGPFSYEQYF
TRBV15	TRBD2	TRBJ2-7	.	TGTGCCACCAGCAGGTCCCGGGGGGAAGCCTACGAGCAGTACTTC	CATSRSRGEAYEQYF
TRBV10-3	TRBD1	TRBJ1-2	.	TGTGCCATCAGTGGCGGGACAGGGGGCATCGCTAACTATGGCTACACCTTC	CAISGGTGGIANYGYTF
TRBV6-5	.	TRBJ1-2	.	TGTGCCAGCAGCCGGACAGTTTCTGACTATGGCTACACCTTC	CASSRTVSDYGYTF
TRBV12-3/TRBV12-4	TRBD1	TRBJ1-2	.	TGTGCCAGCAGTCCAGGACAGGGTGGTGGCTACACCTTC	CASSPGQGGGYTF
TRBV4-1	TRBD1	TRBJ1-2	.	TGCGCCAGCAGCCACCCGGGACAGGGGGCTGTAGGTGGCTACACCTTC	CASSHPGQGAVGGYTF
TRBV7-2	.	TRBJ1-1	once	TGTGCCAGCCGTTTCCGGGTCGGGTTGGGGGCGAAAGGCACTGAAGCTTTCTTT	CASRFRVGLGAKGTEAFF
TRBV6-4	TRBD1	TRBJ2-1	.	TGTGCCAGCAGTGACTCTGAAGGGGGCCATGAGCAGTTCTTC	CASSDSEGGHEQFF
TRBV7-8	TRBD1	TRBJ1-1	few	TGTGCCAGCAGCAGAGAGGGGGACAGGGGAGGGAGCACTGAAGCTTTCTTT	CASSREGDRGGSTEAFF
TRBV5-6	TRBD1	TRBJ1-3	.	TGTGCCAGCAGCCCGGACAGGGGCTCTGGAAACACCATATATTTT	CASSPDRGSGNTIYF
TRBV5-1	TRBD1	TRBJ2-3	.	TGCGCCAGCAGGATACAGGGGGGCACAGATACGCAGTATTTT	CASRIQGGTDTQYF
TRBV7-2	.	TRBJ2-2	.	TGTGCCAGCAGCTTAGGTGCGGGGCGGGAGGAGCTGTTTTTT	CASSLGAGREELFF
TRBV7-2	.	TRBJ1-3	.	TGTGCCAGCAGCTTAGAGTACAGGATCCACTCTGGAAACACCATATATTTT	CASSLEYRIHSGNTIYF
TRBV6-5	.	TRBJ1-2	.	TGTGCCAGCCGCGACAGGACAGACCTCTATGGCTACACCTTC	CASRDRTDLYGYTF
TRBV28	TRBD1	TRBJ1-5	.	TGTGCCAGCAGTTTATTAGGGGACAGGGGGAATCAGCCCCAGCATTTT	CASSLLGDRGNQPQHF
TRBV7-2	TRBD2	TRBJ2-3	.	TGTGCCAGCAGCTCCTATTTGCGGGGGGCGGACACAGATACGCAGTATTTT	CASSSYLRGADTDTQYF
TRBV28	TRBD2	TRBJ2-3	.	TGTGCCAGCAGTTCTGCGGGGGGGCAAGATACGCAGTATTTT	CASSSAGGQDTQYF
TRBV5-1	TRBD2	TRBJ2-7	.	TGCGCCAGCAGCTCGGGGGGAGCCTACGAGCAGTACTTC	CASSSGGAYEQYF
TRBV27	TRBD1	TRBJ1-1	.	TGTGCCAGCAGTTTACAGGGGGATACTGAAGCTTTCTTT	CASSLQGDTEAFF
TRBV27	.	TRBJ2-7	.	TGTGCCAGCAGTTTGGTTGGGACACCCTACGAGCAGTACTTC	CASSLVGTPYEQYF
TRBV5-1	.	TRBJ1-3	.	TGCGCCAGCAGCATACAGGGAACTGGCTCTGGAAACACCATATATTTT	CASSIQGTGSGNTIYF
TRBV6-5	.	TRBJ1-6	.	TGTGCCAGCAGTTTTGGGGGGTCGAATTCACCCCTCCACTTT	CASSFGGSNSPLHF
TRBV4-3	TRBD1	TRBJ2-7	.	TGCGCCAGCAGCCAAGCGGACAGGGGGTACGAGCAGTACTTC	CASSQADRGYEQYF
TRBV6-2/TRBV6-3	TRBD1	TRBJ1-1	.	TGTGCCAGCAGTTACGAGGGGGCCGGCACTGAAGCTTTCTTT	CASSYEGAGTEAFF
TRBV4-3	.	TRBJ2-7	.	TGCGCCAGCAGCCAAGAGGGCAGGGTGAGAGACGAGCAGTACTTC	CASSQEGRVRDEQYF
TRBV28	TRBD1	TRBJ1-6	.	TGTGCCAGCCGCAGGGGGTCTAATTCACCCCTCCACTTT	CASRRGSNSPLHF
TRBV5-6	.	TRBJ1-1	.	TGTGCCAGCAGCTTAATCTGGTTAGGGGACACTGAAGCTTTCTTT	CASSLIWLGDTEAFF
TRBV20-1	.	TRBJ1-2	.	TGCAGTGCTAGAGACGGGGGTGGCTACACCTTC	CSARDGGGYTF
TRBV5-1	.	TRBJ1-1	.	TGCGCCAGCAGGGACTGGACGGTCGCTGAAGCTTTCTTT	CASRDWTVAEAFF
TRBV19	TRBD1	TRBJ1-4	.	TGTGCCAGTAGTATCCAGGGACAGGGTAATGAAAAACTGTTTTTT	CASSIQGQGNEKLFF
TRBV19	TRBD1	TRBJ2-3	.	TGTGCCAGTAGTACGGCGGACAGGTACCAAGATACGCAGTATTTT	CASSTADRYQDTQYF
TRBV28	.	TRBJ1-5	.	TGTGCCAGCAGTTTCCCAGGGTCTAGCAATCAGCCCCAGCATTTT	CASSFPGSSNQPQHF
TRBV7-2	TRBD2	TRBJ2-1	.	TGTGCCAGCAGTCCGTTGGGACTACACAATGAGCAGTTCTTC	CASSPLGLHNEQFF
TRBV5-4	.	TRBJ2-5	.	TGTGCCAGCAGAAACGGGGATAAAGAGACCCAGTACTTC	CASRNGDKETQYF
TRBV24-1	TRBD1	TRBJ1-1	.	TGTGCCACCAGTACAGGGGGCTTGAAGAACACTGAAGCTTTCTTT	CATSTGGLKNTEAFF
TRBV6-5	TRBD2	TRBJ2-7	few	TGTGCCAGCAGTTATGGTAGCGGGTTCCTCTACGAGCAGTACTTC	CASSYGSGFLYEQYF
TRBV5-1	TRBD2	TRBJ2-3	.	TGCGCCAGCAGCTTGGGGCCGACTAGCGGGGGGTTAGATACGCAGTATTTT	CASSLGPTSGGLDTQYF
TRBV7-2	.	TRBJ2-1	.	TGTGCCAGCAGTCCGCCGGGATCCCACAATGAGCAGTTCTTC	CASSPPGSHNEQFF
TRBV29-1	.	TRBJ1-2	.	TGCAGCGTTCAAAAGACCGGGGGGCCGGGGGGAGGCTACACCTTC	CSVQKTGGPGGGYTF
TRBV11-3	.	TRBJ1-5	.	TGTGCCAGCAGCTTAGAGCAGGGCAGGACCAATCAGCCCCAGCATTTT	CASSLEQGRTNQPQHF
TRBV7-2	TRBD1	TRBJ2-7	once	TGTGCCAGCAGCCGCGACAGGGTAGGCTACGAGCAGTACTTC	CASSRDRVGYEQYF
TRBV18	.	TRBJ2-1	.	TGTGCCAGCTCACCATCTACCTCCAATGAGCAGTTCTTC	CASSPSTSNEQFF
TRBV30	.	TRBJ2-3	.	TGTGCCTGGAGTGTATCTGTCGGCGGGGAGAAGAGCACAGATACGCAGTATTTT	CAWSVSVGGEKSTDTQYF
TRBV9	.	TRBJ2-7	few	TGTGCCAGCAGCGAGGGGGACGTCGCCTACGAGCAGTACTTC	CASSEGDVAYEQYF
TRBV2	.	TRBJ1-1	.	TGTGCCAGCGGTCTGACGTACAGGTCACGGCAGGCGGTAATGAACACTGAAGCTTTCTTT	CASGLTYRSRQAVMNTEAFF
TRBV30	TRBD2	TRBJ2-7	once	TGTGCCTGGAGCCCGGGACTAGCAGCCTACGAGCAGTACTTC	CAWSPGLAAYEQYF
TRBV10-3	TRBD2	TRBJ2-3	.	TGTGCCATCAGTGAGTTAGGCGGGGGAGGAGATACGCAGTATTTT	CAISELGGGGDTQYF
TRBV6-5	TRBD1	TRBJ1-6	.	TGTGCCAGCAGACCAAGACAGGGGGCTAATTCACCCCTCCACTTT	CASRPRQGANSPLHF
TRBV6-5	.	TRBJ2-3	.	TGTGCCAGCAATAGTGGTGAAACGCAGTATTTT	CASNSGETQYF
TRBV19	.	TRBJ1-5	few	TGTGCCAGTAGTGTTACAGGGTATCAGCCCCAGCATTTT	CASSVTGYQPQHF
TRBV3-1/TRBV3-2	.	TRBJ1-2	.	TGTGCCAGCAGCCAAGGAGCCGGAGGGTCGGCCTATGGCTACACCTTC	CASSQGAGGSAYGYTF
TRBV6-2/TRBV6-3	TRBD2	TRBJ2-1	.	TGTGCCAGCAGTCGCTGGTCAGCGGGGGTCTACAATGAGCAGTTCTTC	CASSRWSAGVYNEQFF
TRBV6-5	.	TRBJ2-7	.	TGTGCCAGCAGTCCGGACAGTGGCGGCTACGAGCAGTACTTC	CASSPDSGGYEQYF
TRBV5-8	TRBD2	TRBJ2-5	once	TGTGCCAGCAGCTTGTTATCGGGAGGAGAGACCCAGTACTTC	CASSLLSGGETQYF
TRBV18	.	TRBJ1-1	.	TGTGCCAGCTCCCAGACTCGGGGCACTGAAGCTTTCTTT	CASSQTRGTEAFF